This T cell receptor (beta chain) was recovered during a study of T cell responses to AZD1222 COVID-19 vaccine (dated by TCRdb to about 2021). With respect to the entire study: Because spike-specific TCR depth and breadth did not differ between the two schedules, AZD1222 recipients who got a second dose at roughly 4 weeks were pooled with those who got a second dose at roughly 12 weeks. A total of 230 to 250 trial participants underwent TCR sequencing, of whom around 200 received two doses of AZD1222 and approximately 25 received two doses of the MenACWY control vaccine. Enrollment into the trials was organized by age into subgroups of 18-55, 56-69 and 70-plus years, and those subgroups contained about 150, 27 and 61 TCR-sequenced participants, respectively.

The CDR3 regions of human TCRbeta chains were analyzed by immunosequencing. Turning to the authors' computational methods: Repertoire TCRs were matched against a reference library of SARS-CoV-2-specific TCRs generated with the MIRA antigen-specificity platform. Breadth was defined as the fraction of unique TCRs that were SARS-CoV-2-associated. Depth was defined as the fraction of total T cells that were SARS-CoV-2-associated. Using the MIRA data, each spike-specific TCR was assigned both to the spike region to which the TCR was reactive and to a CD4 or CD8 class. Log10-transformed breadth and depth values were compared by one-way ANOVA with Sidak's multiple comparisons tests. What TCRdb holds here is the immuneACCESS table cut down to in-frame rearrangements. Part of the clones is not present; checked against another copy, under half of the missing clones reflect an unresolved V gene, and the others are unexplained. That table furnishes V, J and clone size, whereas the DNA furnished D and trimming. In this sample the table shows 65,000 or so clones, 84% of which occur a single time. The ten top clones hold 9.8% of the sample.

CDR1 and CDR2 (SGHDN, FVKESK) derive from the germline V gene. Its CDR3 holds 14 amino acids, cysteine through phenylalanine. Of the read, only the CDR3 DNA is kept; its 42 bases are in frame from base 1. V is clipped by 4 bases and J by 2 bases, and the sequence between their germline boundaries is 9 bases long. The time point tag for this specimen amounts to: baseline before first vaccination. Vaccinee samples were obtained from the UK trials COV001 and COV002, which included a single-blind randomized controlled phase 2/3 trial of AZD1222 (ChAdOx1 nCoV-19) in healthy adults. Trial participant PBMC samples were collected at day 0 and day 28 after the second dose for TCRbeta chain sequencing. About this clone itself: No antigen is known for it. No clone much larger than this one lies a single base away; base qualities are absent.

The full study reports these points: Because no day 14 peak-response samples were available, repertoires were characterized only after the peak T cell response. Nearly half of unique spike-specific TCRs reportedly recognized epitopes outside regions mutated in the B.1.351 and B.1.1.7 variants. Conclusions about previously exposed vaccinees are limited because only six or seven AZD1222 recipients were SARS-CoV-2 seropositive at baseline. Participants were mostly white British and included more females than males, and it was suggested by the authors that clonal diversity may have been underestimated. Spike-specific TCR breadth and depth rose significantly after two AZD1222 doses compared with day 0 and with MenACWY recipients. In the small 56-69-year group, the increase in depth fell short of significance, most likely because of low power. CD4 TCRs associated with the vaccine covered the entire spike protein, and the dominant responses were in regions 160-218 and 743-854.

The chain employs TRBV14 and TRBJ1-3; TRBD1 is a possible D gene, resting on 6 matching bases. This TCR came from an adult in good health. The source material was peripheral blood, sampled on day 0 of AZD1222 vaccination. The DNA sequence follows: TGTGCCAGCAGCCGCCGACAGGCTGGAAACACCATATATTTT. It codes for CASSRRQAGNTIYF.